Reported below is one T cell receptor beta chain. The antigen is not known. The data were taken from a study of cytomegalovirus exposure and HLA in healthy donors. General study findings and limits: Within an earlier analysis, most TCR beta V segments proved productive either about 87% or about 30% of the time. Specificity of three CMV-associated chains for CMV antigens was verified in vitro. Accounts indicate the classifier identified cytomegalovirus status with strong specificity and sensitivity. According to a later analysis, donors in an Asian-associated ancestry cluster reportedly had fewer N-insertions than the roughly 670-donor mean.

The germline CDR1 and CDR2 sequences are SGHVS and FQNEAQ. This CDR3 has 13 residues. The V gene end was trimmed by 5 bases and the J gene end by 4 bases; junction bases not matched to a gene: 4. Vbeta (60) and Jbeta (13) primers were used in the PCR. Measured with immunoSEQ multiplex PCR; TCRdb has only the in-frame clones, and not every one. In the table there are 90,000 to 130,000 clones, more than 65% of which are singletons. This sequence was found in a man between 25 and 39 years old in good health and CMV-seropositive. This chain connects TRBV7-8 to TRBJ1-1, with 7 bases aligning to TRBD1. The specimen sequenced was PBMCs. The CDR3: CASSLGTATEAFF. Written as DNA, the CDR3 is TGTGCCAGCAGCCTAGGGACAGCCACTGAAGCTTTCTTT.